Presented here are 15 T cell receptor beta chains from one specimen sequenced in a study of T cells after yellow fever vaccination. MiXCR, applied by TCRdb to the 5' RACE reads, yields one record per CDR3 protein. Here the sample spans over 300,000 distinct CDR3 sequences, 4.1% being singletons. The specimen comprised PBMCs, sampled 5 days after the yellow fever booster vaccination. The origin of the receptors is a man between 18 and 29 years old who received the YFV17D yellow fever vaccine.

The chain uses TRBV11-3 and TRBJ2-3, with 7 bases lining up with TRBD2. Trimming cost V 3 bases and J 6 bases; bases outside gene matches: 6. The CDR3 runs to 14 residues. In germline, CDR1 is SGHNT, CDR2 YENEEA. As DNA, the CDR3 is TGTGCCAGCAGCTTGGGACTATACGGGGATACGCAGTATTTT. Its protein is CASSLGLYGDTQYF.

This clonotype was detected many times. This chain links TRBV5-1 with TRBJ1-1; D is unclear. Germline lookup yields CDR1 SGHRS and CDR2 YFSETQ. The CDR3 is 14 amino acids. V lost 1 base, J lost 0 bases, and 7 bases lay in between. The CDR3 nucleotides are TGCGCCAGCAGCTTGTCCTCCCTGAACACTGAAGCTTTCTTT. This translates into CASSLSSLNTEAFF. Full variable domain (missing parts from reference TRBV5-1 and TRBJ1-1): KAGVTQTPRYLIKTRGQQVTLSCSPISGHRSVSWYQQTPGQGLQFLFEYFSETQRNKGNFPGRFSGRQFSNSRSEMNVSTLELGDSALYLCASSLSSLNTEAFFGQGTRLTVV.

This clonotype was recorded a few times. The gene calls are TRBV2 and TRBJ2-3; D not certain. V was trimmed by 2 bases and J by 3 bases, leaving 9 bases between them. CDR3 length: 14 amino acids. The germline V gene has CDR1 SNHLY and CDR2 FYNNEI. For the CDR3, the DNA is TGTGCCAGCAGTGAAAATGGGTCGACAGATACGCAGTATTTT. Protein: CASSENGSTDTQYF. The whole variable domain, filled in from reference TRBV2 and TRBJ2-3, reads EPEVTQTPSHQVTQMGQEVILRCVPISNHLYFYWYRQILGQKVEFLVSFYNNEISEKSEIFDDQFSVERPDGSNFTLKIRSTKLEDSAMYFCASSENGSTDTQYFGPGTRLTVL.

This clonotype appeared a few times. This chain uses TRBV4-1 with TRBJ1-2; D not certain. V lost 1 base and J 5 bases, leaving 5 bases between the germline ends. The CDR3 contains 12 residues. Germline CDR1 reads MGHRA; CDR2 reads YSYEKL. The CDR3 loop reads CASSQGEYGYTF. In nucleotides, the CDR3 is TGCGCCAGCAGCCAAGGCGAATATGGCTACACCTTC.

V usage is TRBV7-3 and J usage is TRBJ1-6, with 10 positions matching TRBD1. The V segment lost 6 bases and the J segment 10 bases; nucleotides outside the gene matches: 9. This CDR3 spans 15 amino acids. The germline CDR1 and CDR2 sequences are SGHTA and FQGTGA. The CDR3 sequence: CASSRDRGRDSPLHF. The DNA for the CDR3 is TGTGCCAGCAGTCGTGACAGGGGGCGCGACTCACCCCTCCACTTT. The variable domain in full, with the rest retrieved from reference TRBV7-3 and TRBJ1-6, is GAGVSQTPSNKVTEKGKYVELRCDPISGHTALYWYRQSLGQGPEFLIYFQGTGAADDSGLPNDRFFAVRPEGSVSTLKIQRTERGDSAVYLCASSRDRGRDSPLHFGNGTRLTVT.

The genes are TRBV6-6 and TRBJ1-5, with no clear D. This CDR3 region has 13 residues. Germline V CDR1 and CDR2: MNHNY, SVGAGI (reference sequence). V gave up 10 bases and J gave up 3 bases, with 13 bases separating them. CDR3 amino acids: CATAGGFNQPQHF. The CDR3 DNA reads TGTGCCACTGCAGGTGGTTTCAATCAGCCCCAGCATTTT.

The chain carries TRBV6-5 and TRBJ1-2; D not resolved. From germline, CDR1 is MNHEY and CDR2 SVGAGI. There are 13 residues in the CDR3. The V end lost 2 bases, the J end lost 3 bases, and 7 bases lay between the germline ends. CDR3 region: CASSYGYDYGYTF. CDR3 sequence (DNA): TGTGCCAGCAGTTACGGGTATGACTATGGCTACACCTTC.

The chain's CDR3 is CASSLDVKLAGARSYNEQFF. CDR3 nucleotides: TGTGCCAGCAGCTTAGACGTCAAACTAGCGGGGGCGCGGTCCTACAATGAGCAGTTCTTC. The chain recombines TRBV7-2 with TRBJ2-1; 11 bases align to TRBD2. The J segment lost 1 base and the V segment lost 1 base, leaving 12 bases of the junction unmatched. The V gene's germline CDR1 is SGHTA and CDR2 FQGNSA. The CDR3 spans 20 residues.

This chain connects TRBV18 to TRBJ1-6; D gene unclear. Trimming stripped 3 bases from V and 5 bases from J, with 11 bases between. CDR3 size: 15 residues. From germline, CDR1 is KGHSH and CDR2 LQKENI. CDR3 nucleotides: TGTGCCAGCTCACCGGGCCAGGTCGATAATTCACCCCTCCACTTT. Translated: CASSPGQVDNSPLHF.

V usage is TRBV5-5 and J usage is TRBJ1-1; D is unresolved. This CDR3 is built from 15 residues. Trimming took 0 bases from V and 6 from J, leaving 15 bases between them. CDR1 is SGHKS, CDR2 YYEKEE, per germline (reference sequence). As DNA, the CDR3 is TGTGCCAGCAGCTTGGCTCTGGGCCCTGGGTCTGAAGCTTTCTTT. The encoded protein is CASSLALGPGSEAFF.

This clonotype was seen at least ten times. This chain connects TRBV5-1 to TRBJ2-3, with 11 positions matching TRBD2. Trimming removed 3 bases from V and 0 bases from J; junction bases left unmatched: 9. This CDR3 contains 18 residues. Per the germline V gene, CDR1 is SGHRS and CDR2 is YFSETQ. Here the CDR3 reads CASSSRLAGMVSTDTQYF. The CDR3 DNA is TGCGCCAGCAGCTCCAGACTAGCGGGGATGGTTAGCACAGATACGCAGTATTTT.

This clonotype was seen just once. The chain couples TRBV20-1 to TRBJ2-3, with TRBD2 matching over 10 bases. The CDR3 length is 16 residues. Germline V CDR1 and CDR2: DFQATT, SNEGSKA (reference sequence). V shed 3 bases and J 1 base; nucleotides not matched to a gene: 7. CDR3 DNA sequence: TGCAGTGCTAGTAGGCCTAGCGGGGGCCGCACAGATACGCAGTATTTT. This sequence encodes CSASRPSGGRTDTQYF.

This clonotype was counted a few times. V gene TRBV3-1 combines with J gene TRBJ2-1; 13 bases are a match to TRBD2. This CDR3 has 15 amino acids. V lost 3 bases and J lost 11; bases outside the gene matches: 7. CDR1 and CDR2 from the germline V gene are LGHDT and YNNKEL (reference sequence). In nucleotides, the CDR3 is TGTGCCAGCAGCCACCTGGGGGGACTAGCGGGGAAGCAGTTCTTC. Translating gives CASSHLGGLAGKQFF.

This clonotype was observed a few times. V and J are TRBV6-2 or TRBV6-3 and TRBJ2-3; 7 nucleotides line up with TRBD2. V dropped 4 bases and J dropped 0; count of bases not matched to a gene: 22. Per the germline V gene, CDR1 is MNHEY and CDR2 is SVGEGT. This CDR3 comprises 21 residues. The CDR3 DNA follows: TGTGCCAGCAGTTGGATTCGTGGTTTCCCAACACTAGCGACTAGCACAGATACGCAGTATTTT. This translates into CASSWIRGFPTLATSTDTQYF.

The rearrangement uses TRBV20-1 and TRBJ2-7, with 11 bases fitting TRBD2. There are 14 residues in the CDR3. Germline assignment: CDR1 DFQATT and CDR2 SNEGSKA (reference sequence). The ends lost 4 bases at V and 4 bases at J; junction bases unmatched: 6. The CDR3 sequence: CSATTSGVRYEQYF. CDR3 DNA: TGCAGTGCTACGACTAGCGGGGTTCGGTACGAGCAGTACTTC.